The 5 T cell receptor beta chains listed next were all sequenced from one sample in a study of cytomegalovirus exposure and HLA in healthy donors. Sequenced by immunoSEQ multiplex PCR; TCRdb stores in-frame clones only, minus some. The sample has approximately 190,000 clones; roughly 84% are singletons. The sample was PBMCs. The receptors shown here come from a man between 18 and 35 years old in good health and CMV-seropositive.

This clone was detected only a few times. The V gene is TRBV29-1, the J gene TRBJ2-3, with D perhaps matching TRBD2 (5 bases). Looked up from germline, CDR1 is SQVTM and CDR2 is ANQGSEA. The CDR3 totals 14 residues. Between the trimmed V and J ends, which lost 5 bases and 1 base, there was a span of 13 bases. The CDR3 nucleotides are TGCAGCGTTCGTTCGGCACTAGGCACAGATACGCAGTATTTT. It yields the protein CSVRSALGTDTQYF.

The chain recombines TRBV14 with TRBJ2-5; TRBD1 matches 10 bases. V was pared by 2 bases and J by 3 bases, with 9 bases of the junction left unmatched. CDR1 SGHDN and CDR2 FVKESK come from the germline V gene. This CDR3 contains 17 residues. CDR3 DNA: TGTGCCAGCAGCCAATCGGTTTGGGACAGGGGTAAAGAGACCCAGTACTTC. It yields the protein CASSQSVWDRGKETQYF. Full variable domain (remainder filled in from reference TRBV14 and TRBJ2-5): EAGVTQFPSHSVIEKGQTVTLRCDPISGHDNLYWYRRVMGKEIKFLLHFVKESKQDESGMPNNRFLAERTGGTYSTLKVQPAELEDSGVYFCASSQSVWDRGKETQYFGPGTRLLVL.

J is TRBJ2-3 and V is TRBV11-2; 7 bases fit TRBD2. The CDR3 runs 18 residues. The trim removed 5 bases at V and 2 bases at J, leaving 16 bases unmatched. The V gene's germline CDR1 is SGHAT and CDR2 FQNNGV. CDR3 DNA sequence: TGTGCCAGCAGCGGAGGGGCCTGGCGGGAGAGGGCCACAGATACGCAGTATTTT. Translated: CASSGGAWRERATDTQYF.

The CDR3 sequence: CASTRSGVQETQYF. Written as DNA, the CDR3 is TGTGCCAGCACCCGTTCGGGGGTTCAAGAGACCCAGTACTTC. The chain uses TRBV2 and TRBJ2-5; D is perhaps TRBD2 (6 bases). V was shortened by 7 bases and J by 2 bases, with 14 bases between the two germline ends. CDR1 and CDR2 from the germline V gene are SNHLY and FYNNEI. This CDR3 has 14 amino acids.

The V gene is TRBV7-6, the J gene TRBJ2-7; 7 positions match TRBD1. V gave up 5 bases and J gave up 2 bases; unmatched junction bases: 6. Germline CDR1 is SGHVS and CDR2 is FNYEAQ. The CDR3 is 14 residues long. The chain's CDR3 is CASSGYRGPYEQYF. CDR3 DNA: TGTGCCAGCAGCGGCTACAGGGGACCCTACGAGCAGTACTTC. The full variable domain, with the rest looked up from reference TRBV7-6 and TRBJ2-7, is GAGVSQSPRYKVTKRGQDVALRCDPISGHVSLYWYRQALGQGPEFLTYFNYEAQQDKSGLPNDRFSAERPEGSISTLTIQRTEQRDSAMYRCASSGYRGPYEQYFGPGTRLTVT.